The sequence of this T cell receptor beta chain was determined in a study of neurological immune-mediated disorders (dated by TCRdb to the late 2010s). With regard to the full study: The study compared peripheral blood TCR-beta repertoires of HTLV-I-associated myelopathy (HAM/TSP) patients, multiple sclerosis patients and healthy controls using UMI-based sequencing. Of the approximately 70 subjects in the cohort, about 14 were HAM/TSP patients, 34 were multiple sclerosis patients, and approximately 20 were healthy controls. Longitudinal samples, technical triplicates and paired sorted CD4+ and CD8+ T-cell subsets, alongside PBMC samples, were included among the roughly 96 TCR-beta libraries. General study outcomes and caveats: Across subjects, expanded clones never shared an identical CDR3 amino acid sequence, which suggests that the TCR-beta repertoires in every group were private. TCR clonal expansion was greatest in HAM/TSP patients and smallest in MS patients, who ranked below even healthy controls.

This clonotype has at least ten counts. Its antigen specificity is not known. Base qualities are missing; no much larger clone stands one base away. Healthy controls were blood bank volunteers in Maryland, USA. Unsorted PBMC libraries were generated from 2 million PBMCs stored in RNAlater at -80 °C until RNA extraction. Peripheral blood underwent Ficoll-Hypaque density gradient centrifugation to isolate PBMCs, which were then cryopreserved in liquid nitrogen. To synthesize cDNA, template-switch 5'RACE was performed with a primer carrying a 10-nucleotide random unique molecular identifier so that each TCR transcript was tagged. Over 180 million TCR-beta sequences, covering 15-18 subjects, were produced in each sequencing run. Total RNA was extracted with the RNeasy kit. Using the KAPA Real-time Library Amplification kit, TCR-beta VDJ regions were amplified with primers for the TCR constant region and the 5'RACE anchor. Sample indexes and Illumina adaptors were added in a first PCR, and a second PCR then increased library yield. The roughly 650 bp TCR product was size-selected on a 2% E-gel SizeSelection system after Ampure bead purification. Library quality was checked on a Bioanalyzer, concentration was measured with Qubit, and libraries were quantified with the Kapa Library Quantification kit before pooling. Paired-end 2 x 150 bp sequencing of the libraries was performed on an Illumina HiSeq 2500. To increase sequence diversity, roughly 24-32% phiX was spiked into each library pool. In the paper's pipeline: Quality-filtered reads were processed with the UMI-based MiGEC pipeline, which removed over 90% of raw TCR sequences during error correction. IMGT germline references were used for alignment of VDJ genes, and clonotypes were defined by a unique CDR3 amino acid sequence together with V-J genes. VDJtools evaluated clonal expansion, Shannon diversity and CDR3 relatedness (CalcPairwiseDistances, ClusterSamples); CLCbio workbench built phylogenetic trees. Expanded clones were defined as having at least 8 unique UMIs, based on coefficient-of-variation modelling across technical triplicates. Starting from the raw public reads, TCRdb applied fastp trimming at Q25, assembled clones with MiXCR and retained in-frame beta chains. Every entry covers one CDR3 protein and lists the most common genes and DNA from its rows. TCRdb's processing, not the authors' own work, is the source of the V and J calls. The sample records 50,000 or so distinct CDR3 sequences, 15% to 20% of which are singletons. Roughly 4.5% of the sample rests with the top ten.

The source material was PBMCs. This TCR was recovered from a man in his sixties in good health.

The DNA is as follows: TGTGCCAGCAGCCGGCCCGGACTAGCGGGAGGGACCTACAATGAGCAGTTCTTC. Its translation reads: CASSRPGLAGGTYNEQFF. The chain was built from TRBV11-2 and TRBJ2-1; TRBD2 aligns with 15 central bases. CDR3 length: 18 amino acids, cysteine to phenylalanine. The sequence is cut down to CDR3 DNA, 54 bases in frame from base 1. The germline V gene sets CDR1 to SGHAT and CDR2 to FQNNGV. Trimming takes 5 bases off V and 2 bases off J; junction bases not matched to a gene: 7.